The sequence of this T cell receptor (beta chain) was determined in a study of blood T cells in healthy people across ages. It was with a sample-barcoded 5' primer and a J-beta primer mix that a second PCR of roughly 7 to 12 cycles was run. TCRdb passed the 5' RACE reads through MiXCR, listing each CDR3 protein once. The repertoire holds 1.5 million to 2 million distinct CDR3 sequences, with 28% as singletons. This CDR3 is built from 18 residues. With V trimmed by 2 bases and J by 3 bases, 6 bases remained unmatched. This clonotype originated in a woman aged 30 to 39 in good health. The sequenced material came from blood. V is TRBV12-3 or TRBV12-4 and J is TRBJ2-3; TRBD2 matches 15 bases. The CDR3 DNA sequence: TGTGCCAGCAGTTTACCGGGACTAGCGGGGGGAAGAACAGATACGCAGTATTTT. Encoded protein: CASSLPGLAGGRTDTQYF.